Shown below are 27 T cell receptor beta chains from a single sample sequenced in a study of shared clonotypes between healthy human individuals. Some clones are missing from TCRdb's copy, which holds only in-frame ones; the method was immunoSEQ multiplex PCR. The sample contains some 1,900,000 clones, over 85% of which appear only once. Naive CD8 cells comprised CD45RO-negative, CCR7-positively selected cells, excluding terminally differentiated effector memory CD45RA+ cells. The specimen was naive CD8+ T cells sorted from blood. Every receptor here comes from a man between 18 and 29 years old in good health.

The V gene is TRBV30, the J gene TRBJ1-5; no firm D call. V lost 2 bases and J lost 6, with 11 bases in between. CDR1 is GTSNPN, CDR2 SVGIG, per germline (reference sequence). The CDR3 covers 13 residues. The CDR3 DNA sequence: TGTGCCTGGAGTCCCCGGGCGGGTCAGCCCCAGCATTTT. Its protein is CAWSPRAGQPQHF. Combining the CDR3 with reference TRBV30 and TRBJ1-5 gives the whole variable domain SQTIHQWPATLVQPVGSPLSLECTVEGTSNPNLYWYRQAAGRGLQLLFYSVGIGQISSEVPQNLSASRPQDRQFILSSKKLLLSDSGFYLCAWSPRAGQPQHFGDGTRLSIL.

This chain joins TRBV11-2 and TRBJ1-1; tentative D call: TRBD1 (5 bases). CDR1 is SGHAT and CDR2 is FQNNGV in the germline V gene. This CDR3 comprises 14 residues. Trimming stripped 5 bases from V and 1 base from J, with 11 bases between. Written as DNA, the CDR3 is TGTGCCAGCAGCCATTTCGACAGGAACACTGAAGCTTTCTTT. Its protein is CASSHFDRNTEAFF.

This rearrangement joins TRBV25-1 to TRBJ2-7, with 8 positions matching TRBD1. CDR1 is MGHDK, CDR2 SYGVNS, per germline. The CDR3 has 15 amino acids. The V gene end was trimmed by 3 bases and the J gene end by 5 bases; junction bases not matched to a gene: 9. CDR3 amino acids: CASSDPGQGVDEQYF. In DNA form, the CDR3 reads TGTGCCAGCAGTGACCCCGGACAGGGAGTCGACGAGCAGTACTTC.

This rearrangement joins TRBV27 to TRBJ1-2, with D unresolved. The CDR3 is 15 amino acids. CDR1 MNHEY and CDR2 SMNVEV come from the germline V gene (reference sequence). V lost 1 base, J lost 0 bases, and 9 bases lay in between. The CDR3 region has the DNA TGTGCCAGCAGTTTATTCGCCGGAACTAACTATGGCTACACCTTC. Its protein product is CASSLFAGTNYGYTF.

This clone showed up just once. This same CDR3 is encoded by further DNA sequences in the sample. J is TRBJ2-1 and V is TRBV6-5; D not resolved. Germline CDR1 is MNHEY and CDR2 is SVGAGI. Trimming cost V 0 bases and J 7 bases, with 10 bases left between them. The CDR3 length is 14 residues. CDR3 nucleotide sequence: TGTGCCAGCAGTTACTCGGAAGGCTTGAATGAGCAGTTCTTC. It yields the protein CASSYSEGLNEQFF.

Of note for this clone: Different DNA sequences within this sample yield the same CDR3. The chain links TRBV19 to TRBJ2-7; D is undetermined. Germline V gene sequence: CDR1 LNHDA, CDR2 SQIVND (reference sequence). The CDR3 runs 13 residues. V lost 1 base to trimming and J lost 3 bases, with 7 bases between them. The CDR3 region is CASSIAGDYEQYF. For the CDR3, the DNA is TGTGCCAGTAGTATAGCAGGCGACTACGAGCAGTACTTC.

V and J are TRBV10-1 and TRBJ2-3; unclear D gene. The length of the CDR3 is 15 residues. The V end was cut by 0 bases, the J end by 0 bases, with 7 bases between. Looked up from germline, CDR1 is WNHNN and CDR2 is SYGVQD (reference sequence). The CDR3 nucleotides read TGCGCCAGCAGTGAGTCGGGAAGTAGCACAGATACGCAGTATTTT. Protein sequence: CASSESGSSTDTQYF.

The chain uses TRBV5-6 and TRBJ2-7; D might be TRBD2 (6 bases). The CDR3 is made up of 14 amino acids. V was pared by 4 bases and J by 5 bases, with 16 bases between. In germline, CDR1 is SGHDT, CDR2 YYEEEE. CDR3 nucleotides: TGTGCCAGCAGCCAATGGGGGGAAGGGAACGAGCAGTACTTC. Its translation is CASSQWGEGNEQYF.

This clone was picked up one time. The chain's CDR3 is CAWSEGDRFYEQYF. CDR3 in DNA: TGTGCCTGGAGTGAAGGGGACAGATTCTACGAGCAGTACTTC. V is TRBV30 and J is TRBJ2-7; TRBD1 matches 7 bases. The CDR3 is 14 amino acids. Trimming cost V 1 base and J 3 bases; bases outside gene matches: 6. CDR1 and CDR2 from the germline V gene are GTSNPN and SVGIG (reference sequence).

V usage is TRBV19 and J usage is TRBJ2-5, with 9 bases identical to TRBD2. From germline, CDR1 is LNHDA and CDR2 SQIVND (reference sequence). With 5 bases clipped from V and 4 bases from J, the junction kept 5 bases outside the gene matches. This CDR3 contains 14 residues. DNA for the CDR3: TGTGCCAGTAGTTATAGCGGGAGAGGAGAGACCCAGTACTTC. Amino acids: CASSYSGRGETQYF. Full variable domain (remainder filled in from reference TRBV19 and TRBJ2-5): DGGITQSPKYLFRKEGQNVTLSCEQNLNHDAMYWYRQDPGQGLRLIYYSQIVNDFQKGDIAEGYSVSREKKESFPLTVTSAQKNPTAFYLCASSYSGRGETQYFGPGTRLLVL.

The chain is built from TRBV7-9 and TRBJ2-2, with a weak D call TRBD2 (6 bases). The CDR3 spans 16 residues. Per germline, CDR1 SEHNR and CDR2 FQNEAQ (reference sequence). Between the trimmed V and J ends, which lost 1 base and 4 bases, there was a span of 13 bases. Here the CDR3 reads CASSLGSSLATGELFF. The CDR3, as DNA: TGTGCCAGCAGCTTAGGCTCGTCACTAGCCACCGGGGAGCTGTTTTTT. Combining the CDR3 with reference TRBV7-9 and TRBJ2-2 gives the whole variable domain DTGVSQNPRHKITKRGQNVTFRCDPISEHNRLYWYRQTLGQGPEFLTYFQNEAQLEKSRLLSDRFSAERPKGSFSTLEIQRTEQGDSAMYLCASSLGSSLATGELFFGEGSRLTVL.

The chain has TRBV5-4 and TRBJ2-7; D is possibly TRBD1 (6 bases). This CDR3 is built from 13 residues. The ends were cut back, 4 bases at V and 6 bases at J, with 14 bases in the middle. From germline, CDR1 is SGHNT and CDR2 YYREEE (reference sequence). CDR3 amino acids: CASSSGGGREQYF. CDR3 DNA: TGTGCCAGCAGCAGCGGTGGGGGCCGCGAGCAGTACTTC.

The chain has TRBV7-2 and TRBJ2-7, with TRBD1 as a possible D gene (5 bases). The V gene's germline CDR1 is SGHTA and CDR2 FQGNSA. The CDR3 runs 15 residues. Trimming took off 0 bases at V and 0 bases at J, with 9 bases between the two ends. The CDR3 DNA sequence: TGTGCCAGCAGCTTAGCTGGTGGGGCCTCCTACGAGCAGTACTTC. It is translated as CASSLAGGASYEQYF.

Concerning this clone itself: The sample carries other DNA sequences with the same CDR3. CDR3 loop: CASSGQDNEQFF. In DNA, the CDR3 is TGTGCCAGCAGCGGACAGGACAATGAGCAGTTCTTC. V and J are TRBV2 and TRBJ2-1; 7 bases agree with TRBD1. Germline-derived CDR1 and CDR2 are SNHLY and FYNNEI. The CDR3 spans 12 residues. V lost 6 bases and J lost 5; bases outside the gene matches: 1. The full variable domain, with the rest looked up from reference TRBV2 and TRBJ2-1, is EPEVTQTPSHQVTQMGQEVILRCVPISNHLYFYWYRQILGQKVEFLVSFYNNEISEKSEIFDDQFSVERPDGSNFTLKIRSTKLEDSAMYFCASSGQDNEQFFGPGTRLTVL.

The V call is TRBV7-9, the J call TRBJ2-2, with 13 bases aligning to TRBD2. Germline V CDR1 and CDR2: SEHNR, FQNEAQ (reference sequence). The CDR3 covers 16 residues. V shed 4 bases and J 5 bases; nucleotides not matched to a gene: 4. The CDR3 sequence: CASSSGLAGETGELFF. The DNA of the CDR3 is TGTGCCAGCAGCTCCGGACTAGCGGGAGAAACCGGGGAGCTGTTTTTT.

This CDR3 reads CASSLGTITEQYF. The CDR3, as DNA: TGCGCCAGCAGCTTGGGGACAATAACCGAGCAGTACTTC. The chain is built from TRBV5-1 and TRBJ2-7, with D possibly matching TRBD1 (5 bases). The CDR3 is 13 residues long. The ends were cut back, 0 bases at V and 6 bases at J, with 10 bases in the middle. CDR1 is SGHRS, CDR2 YFSETQ, per germline.

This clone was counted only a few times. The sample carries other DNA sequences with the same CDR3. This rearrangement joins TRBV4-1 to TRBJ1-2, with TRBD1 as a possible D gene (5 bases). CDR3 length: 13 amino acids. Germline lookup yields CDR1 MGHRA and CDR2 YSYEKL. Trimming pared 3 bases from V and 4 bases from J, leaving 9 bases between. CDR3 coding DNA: TGCGCCAGCAGCCAGGGGGTAAGCTATGGCTACACCTTC. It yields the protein CASSQGVSYGYTF.

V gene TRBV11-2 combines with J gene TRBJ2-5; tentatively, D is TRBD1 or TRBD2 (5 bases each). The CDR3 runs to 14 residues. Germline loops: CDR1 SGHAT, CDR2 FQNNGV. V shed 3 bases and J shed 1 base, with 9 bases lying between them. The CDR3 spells CASSFMGVQETQYF. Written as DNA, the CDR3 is TGTGCCAGCAGCTTCATGGGGGTCCAAGAGACCCAGTACTTC.

This CDR3 reads CASSLVPGFNQPQHF. Here the CDR3 DNA reads TGTGCCAGCAGTTTAGTCCCGGGTTTCAATCAGCCCCAGCATTTT. The chain joins TRBV27 to TRBJ1-5; unclear D gene. The length of the CDR3 is 15 residues. Between the trimmed V and J ends, which lost 2 bases and 3 bases, there was a span of 11 bases. CDR1 MNHEY and CDR2 SMNVEV come from the germline V gene (reference sequence).

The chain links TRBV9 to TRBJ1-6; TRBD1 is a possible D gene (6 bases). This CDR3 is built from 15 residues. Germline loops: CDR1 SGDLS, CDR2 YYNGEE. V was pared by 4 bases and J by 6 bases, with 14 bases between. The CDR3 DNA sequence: TGTGCCAGCAGCCCCCCGTTGGGGGCTAATTCACCCCTCCACTTT. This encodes CASSPPLGANSPLHF.

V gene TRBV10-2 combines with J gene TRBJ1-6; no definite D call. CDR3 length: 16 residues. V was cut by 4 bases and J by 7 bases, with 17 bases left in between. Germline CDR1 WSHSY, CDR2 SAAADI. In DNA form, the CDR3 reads TGCGCCAGCAGTGTAATGCGAGACACCTCAAATTCACCCCTCCACTTT. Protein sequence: CASSVMRDTSNSPLHF.

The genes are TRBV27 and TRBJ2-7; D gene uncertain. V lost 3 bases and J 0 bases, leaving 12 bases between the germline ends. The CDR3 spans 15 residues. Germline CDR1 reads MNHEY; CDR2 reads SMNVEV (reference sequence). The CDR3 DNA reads TGTGCCAGCAGTTTCGGCTCCGGCAGCTCCTACGAGCAGTACTTC. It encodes CASSFGSGSSYEQYF.

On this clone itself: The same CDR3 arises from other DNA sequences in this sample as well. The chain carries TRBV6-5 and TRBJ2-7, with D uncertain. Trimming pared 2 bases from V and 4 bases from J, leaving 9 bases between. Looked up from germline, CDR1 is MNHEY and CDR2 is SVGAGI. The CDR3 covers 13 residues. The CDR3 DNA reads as TGTGCCAGCAGTTACGGTCTAGGGTACGAGCAGTACTTC. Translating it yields CASSYGLGYEQYF.

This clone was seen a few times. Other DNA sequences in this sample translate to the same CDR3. Here the CDR3 DNA reads TGTGCCAGCAGCGCAGGGGTGAACACTGAAGCTTTCTTT. It translates to CASSAGVNTEAFF. The rearrangement joins TRBV9 to TRBJ1-1; tentative D call: TRBD1 (6 bases). Trimming left V 3 bases short and J 0 bases short, with 6 bases between. Germline loops: CDR1 SGDLS, CDR2 YYNGEE. The CDR3 runs to 13 residues.

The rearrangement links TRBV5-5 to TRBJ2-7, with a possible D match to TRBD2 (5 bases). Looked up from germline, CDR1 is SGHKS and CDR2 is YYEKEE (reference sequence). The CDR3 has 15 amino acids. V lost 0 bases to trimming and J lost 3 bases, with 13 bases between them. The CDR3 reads CASSLVEGSFYEQYF. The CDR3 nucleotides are TGTGCCAGCAGCTTGGTAGAGGGATCCTTCTACGAGCAGTACTTC.

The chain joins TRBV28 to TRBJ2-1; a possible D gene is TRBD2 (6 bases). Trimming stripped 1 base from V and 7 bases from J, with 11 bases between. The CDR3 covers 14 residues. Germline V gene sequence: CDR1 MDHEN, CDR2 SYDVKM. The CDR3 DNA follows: TGTGCCAGCAGTTTATCGCTAGCGAGAAATGAGCAGTTCTTC. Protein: CASSLSLARNEQFF.

The CDR3 DNA follows: TGTGCCACCACGGGACTAGCGGGGGGGAGCTCCTACAATGAGCAGTTCTTC. This sequence encodes CATTGLAGGSSYNEQFF. The rearrangement links TRBV2 to TRBJ2-1, with 16 bases identical to TRBD2. The CDR3 is made up of 17 amino acids. V lost 10 bases and J lost 0; bases outside the gene matches: 6. From germline, CDR1 is SNHLY and CDR2 FYNNEI.